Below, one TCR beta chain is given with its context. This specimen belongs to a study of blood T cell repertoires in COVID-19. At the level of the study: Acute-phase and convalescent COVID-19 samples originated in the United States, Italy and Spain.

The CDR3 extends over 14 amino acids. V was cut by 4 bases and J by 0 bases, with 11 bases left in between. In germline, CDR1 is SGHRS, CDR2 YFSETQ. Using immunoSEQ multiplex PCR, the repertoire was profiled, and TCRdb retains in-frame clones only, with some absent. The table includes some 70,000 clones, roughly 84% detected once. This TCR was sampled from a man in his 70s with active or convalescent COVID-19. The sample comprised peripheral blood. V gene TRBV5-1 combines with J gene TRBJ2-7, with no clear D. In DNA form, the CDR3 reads TGCGCCAGCAGCCCCCGTAGTGACTCCTACGAGCAGTACTTC. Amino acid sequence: CASSPRSDSYEQYF.